Listed below are T cell receptor beta chains from one sample, sequenced in a study of blood T cell repertoires in COVID-19. The table came from immunoSEQ multiplex PCR; TCRdb's copy has only in-frame clones and leaves some out. The sample has 52,000 or so clones, approximately 83% seen once; the top ten hold around 17%. Input material: peripheral blood. These receptors were obtained from a man in his forties with acute or convalescent COVID-19. CDR3s include the opening cysteine and the closing phenylalanine or tryptophan. D genes are given only for firm matches. Not all rows give a size; the values are once, few, many and, for expanded clones, a class.

d_call clone_size j_call v_call cdr3_nt cdr3_aa
. . TRBJ1-5 TRBV29-1 TGCAGCGTGAAGGGGTTGGGCCAGCCCCAGCATTTT CSVKGLGQPQHF
TRBD2 . TRBJ2-3 TRBV11-2 TGTGCCAGCAGCTCGGCGGGGGGGCCTTATACGCAGTATTTT CASSSAGGPYTQYF
. . TRBJ2-5 TRBV7-9 TGTGCCAGCAGCTCAATCGGGAAAAAAGAGACCCAGTACTTC CASSSIGKKETQYF
TRBD2 . TRBJ2-1 TRBV18 TGTGCCAGCTCCGGACTAGCGGGAGTGGATGAGCAGTTCTTC CASSGLAGVDEQFF
. . TRBJ1-4 TRBV5-1 TGCGCCAGCAGATCACAGGGATTTAATGAAAAACTGTTTTTT CASRSQGFNEKLFF
. once TRBJ1-1 TRBV3-1/TRBV3-2 TGTGCCAGCAGGAACGGAGGACAGTACACTGAAGCTTTCTTT CASRNGGQYTEAFF
. . TRBJ2-3 TRBV19 TGTGCCAGTAGTATTCCAAGCGGGTACACAGATACGCAGTATTTT CASSIPSGYTDTQYF
. . TRBJ1-5 TRBV27 TGTGCCAGCAGTTTAAGGGCCACAGGGAGAAATCAGCCCCAGCATTTT CASSLRATGRNQPQHF
TRBD2 . TRBJ2-7 TRBV7-9 TGTGCCAGCAGCTTAGAACTAGCGGGAGTCAGGATTTACGAGCAGTACTTC CASSLELAGVRIYEQYF
TRBD1 . TRBJ2-7 TRBV10-3 TGTGCCATCAGTGACGGAGACAGGGATCCGAATTTC CAISDGDRDPNF
. . TRBJ2-7 TRBV6-6 TGTGCCAGCAGGACATTCTACGAGCAGTACTTC CASRTFYEQYF
TRBD2 . TRBJ2-1 TRBV24-1 TGTGCCACCTCGGGACTAGCGAATTACAATGAGCAGTTCTTC CATSGLANYNEQFF
TRBD1 . TRBJ1-2 TRBV9 TGTGCCAGCAGCGCCCCCGGGACAGGGGTGTATGGCTACACCTTC CASSAPGTGVYGYTF
TRBD2 . TRBJ2-3 TRBV5-4 TGTGCCAGCAGCTTGGACGCGGGAGGGCCATCAGATACGCAGTATTTT CASSLDAGGPSDTQYF
TRBD1 . TRBJ1-5 TRBV7-2 TGTGCCAGCAGCTTGAAACAGGGGAGGCCCCAGCATTTT CASSLKQGRPQHF
TRBD1 . TRBJ1-1 TRBV5-4 TGTGCCAGCACCACCTTCGGCGCAGGGGGCTTGAGGAACACTGAAGCTTTCTTT CASTTFGAGGLRNTEAFF
. . TRBJ1-3 TRBV7-8 TGTGCCAGCAGCTTAAGGGAGACAAACACCATATATTTT CASSLRETNTIYF
TRBD1 . TRBJ1-3 TRBV6-5 TGTGCCAGCAGTTATGCGGGACAGGGGCGAAACACCATATATTTT CASSYAGQGRNTIYF
TRBD1 once TRBJ1-5 TRBV19 TGTGCCAGTAGTGGGCAGGGGGCAAAACAGCCCCAGCATTTT CASSGQGAKQPQHF
TRBD2 few TRBJ2-1 TRBV5-6 TGTGCCAGCAGCTCCCTAGCGGGAGGTTCCTACAATGAGCAGTTCTTC CASSSLAGGSYNEQFF
. . TRBJ1-2 TRBV3-1/TRBV3-2 TGTGCCAGCAGCCAAGATCCTATGTACTATGGCTACACCTTC CASSQDPMYYGYTF
. once TRBJ2-7 TRBV10-2 TGCGCCAGCAGTCACGGTTTGGACTTGATAAGCTACGAGCAGTACTTC CASSHGLDLISYEQYF
. . TRBJ1-3 TRBV19 TGTGCCAGTATGGTGGGTGCGACAAACGGAAACACCATATATTTT CASMVGATNGNTIYF
. . TRBJ1-2 TRBV3-1/TRBV3-2 TGTGCCAGCAGTCAGGCTTCCAGCTATGGCTACACCTTC CASSQASSYGYTF
. . TRBJ1-1 TRBV18 TGTGCCAGCTCACCTGGACCAGGGGACACTGAAGCTTTCTTT CASSPGPGDTEAFF
. . TRBJ2-7 TRBV2 TGTGCCAGCAGGATACCTCAGGAGGGATATAGGGACGAGCAGTACTTC CASRIPQEGYRDEQYF
. . TRBJ1-4 TRBV29-1 TGCAGCGTTGCCAGGAATAATGAAAAACTGTTTTTT CSVARNNEKLFF
. once TRBJ2-1 TRBV5-3 TGTGCCAGACCTAGCGTGTTGAGACCCAATGAGCAGTTCTTC CARPSVLRPNEQFF